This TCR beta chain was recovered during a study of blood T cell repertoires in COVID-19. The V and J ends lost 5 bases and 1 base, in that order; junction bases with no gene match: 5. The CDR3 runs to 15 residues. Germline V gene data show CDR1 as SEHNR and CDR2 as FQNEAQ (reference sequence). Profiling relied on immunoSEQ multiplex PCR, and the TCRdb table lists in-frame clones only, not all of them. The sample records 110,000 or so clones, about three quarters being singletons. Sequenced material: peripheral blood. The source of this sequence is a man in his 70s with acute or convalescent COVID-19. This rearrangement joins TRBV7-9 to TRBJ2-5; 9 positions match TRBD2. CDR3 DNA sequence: TGTGCCAGCAGCGCGCTAGCGGGGCCCCAAGAGACCCAGTACTTC. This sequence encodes CASSALAGPQETQYF. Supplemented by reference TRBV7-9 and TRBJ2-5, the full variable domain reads DTGVSQNPRHKITKRGQNVTFRCDPISEHNRLYWYRQTLGQGPEFLTYFQNEAQLEKSRLLSDRFSAERPKGSFSTLEIQRTEQGDSAMYLCASSALAGPQETQYFGPGTRLLVL.